Below, one T cell receptor (beta chain) is given with its context. Its antigen is not known. The table came from immunoSEQ multiplex PCR; TCRdb's copy has only in-frame clones and leaves some out. Of around 1.5 million clones listed, approximately 98% were seen once; the top ten hold less than 0.55%. V was pared by 5 bases and J by 1 base, with 24 bases between. Germline V gives CDR1 SSHAT, CDR2 FNYEAQ (reference sequence). The CDR3 consists of 19 residues. This sample is part of a study of shared clonotypes between healthy human individuals. Study conclusions and caveats: Generation probabilities were higher for clonotypes shared across all four sorted-subset donors than for unshared ones. Across subsets, estimated richness was generally greater for naive than for memory populations.

The source material was naive CD4+ T cells sorted from blood. Subset denoted: CD45RA+ positively selected. The receptor comes from a man aged 30-40 years in good health. The V call is TRBV7-7, the J call TRBJ2-1, with no clear D. The CDR3 bases are TGTGCCAGCAGCCTGACCCTATACAATAGTAGACAATCCTACAATGAGCAGTTCTTC. As protein: CASSLTLYNSRQSYNEQFF.